The text below deals with one T cell receptor beta chain. What it binds is unknown. The CDR3 covers 13 residues. Germline V CDR1 and CDR2: SGDLS, YYNGEE. With 0 bases removed from V and 8 bases from J, the gap between germline ends came to 9 bases. The sample comes from a study of T cell repertoires in cytomegalovirus infection. TCRdb reprocessed the reads via MiXCR and lists one record per CDR3 protein. The profile shows 80,000 or so distinct CDR3 sequences, roughly a quarter of them singletons. The sequencing here drew on CD8+ T cells from cultured PBMCs, taken from culture after CMV antigen stimulation. J is TRBJ2-1 and V is TRBV9, with D tentatively TRBD1 (5 bases). The clonotype originates from a human donor in good health (CMV status not recorded). Some clones in this sample may be carry-over from other donors' samples. The CDR3: CASSVGQGDEQFF. The CDR3 DNA sequence: TGTGCCAGCAGCGTAGGGCAGGGCGATGAGCAGTTCTTC. Full variable domain (remainder filled in from reference TRBV9 and TRBJ2-1): DSGVTQTPKHLITATGQRVTLRCSPRSGDLSVYWYQQSLDQGLQFLIQYYNGEERAKGNILERFSAQQFPDLHSELNLSSLELGDSALYFCASSVGQGDEQFFGPGTRLTVL.